Listed below are T cell receptor beta chains from one sample, sequenced in a study of blood T cell repertoires in COVID-19. Sequencing used immunoSEQ multiplex PCR; TCRdb keeps in-frame clones, though not all of them. The sample holds around 150,000 clones, 85% seen once. Source material: PBMCs or T cells enriched from blood (not recorded which). The receptors shown here come from a woman between 35 and 50 years old who had recovered from COVID-19. Both conserved end residues are part of each CDR3. The D gene is left open where the match is weak. Clone size, where shown, is once, few, many, or a class for clones that have expanded.

v_call	j_call	d_call	clone_size	cdr3_aa	cdr3_nt
TRBV6-1	TRBJ1-3	.	once	CASSELQGGGNTIYF	TGTGCCAGCAGTGAACTGCAGGGTGGAGGAAACACCATATATTTT
TRBV7-9	TRBJ2-1	TRBD2	.	CASSFAGGPSYNEQFF	TGTGCCAGCAGCTTCGCGGGAGGGCCCTCCTACAATGAGCAGTTCTTC
TRBV27	TRBJ1-4	TRBD1	.	CASSFLYRGGNEKLFF	TGTGCCAGCAGTTTTCTCTACAGGGGTGGTAATGAAAAACTGTTTTTT
TRBV5-5	TRBJ2-7	.	.	CASSPGRLEQYF	TGTGCCAGCAGCCCTGGGCGCCTCGAGCAGTACTTC
TRBV21-1	TRBJ2-3	.	.	CASSKGEGAATDTQYF	TGTGCCAGCAGCAAAGGGGAGGGAGCTGCCACAGATACGCAGTATTTT
TRBV3-1/TRBV3-2	TRBJ2-4	.	few	CASSQELGRRMSKNIQYF	TGTGCCAGCAGCCAAGAGCTGGGGCGCCGTATGTCCAAAAACATTCAGTACTTC
TRBV27	TRBJ2-7	TRBD1	.	CASSLGPGTEYEQYF	TGTGCCAGCAGTTTAGGGCCCGGGACAGAGTACGAGCAGTACTTC
TRBV11-2	TRBJ2-7	TRBD2	.	CASSLELAGSYEQYF	TGTGCCAGCAGCTTAGAACTAGCGGGCTCCTACGAGCAGTACTTC
TRBV19	TRBJ1-2	.	.	CASSIDLPPAILGGYTF	TGTGCCAGTAGTATAGATCTCCCTCCAGCGATTCTAGGTGGCTACACCTTC
TRBV13	TRBJ2-1	TRBD2	.	CASSLVAGEQFF	TGTGCCAGCAGCTTAGTAGCGGGGGAGCAGTTCTTC
TRBV18	TRBJ1-2	.	once	CASSPNESGWGYGYTF	TGTGCCAGCTCACCAAACGAGTCAGGGTGGGGCTATGGCTACACCTTC
TRBV13	TRBJ1-1	TRBD1	.	CASSSIQGAHGEAFF	TGTGCCAGCAGCTCAATACAGGGGGCGCATGGTGAAGCTTTCTTT
TRBV4-2	TRBJ2-7	TRBD1	.	CASSQEGQTYEQYF	TGTGCCAGCAGCCAAGAGGGACAGACCTACGAGCAGTACTTC
TRBV9	TRBJ2-1	TRBD2	.	CASSVDPGGYNEQFF	TGTGCCAGCAGCGTAGACCCGGGAGGTTACAATGAGCAGTTCTTC
TRBV3-1/TRBV3-2	TRBJ1-3	.	.	CASSQRSSGNTIYF	TGTGCCAGCAGCCAAAGGAGCTCTGGAAACACCATATATTTT
TRBV20-1	TRBJ2-7	.	.	CSASPGHEQYF	TGCAGTGCTAGCCCGGGTCACGAGCAGTACTTC
TRBV3-1/TRBV3-2	TRBJ1-4	TRBD1	.	CASRQQGARGEKLFF	TGTGCCAGCAGACAACAGGGGGCGAGAGGTGAAAAACTGTTTTTT
TRBV6-5	TRBJ1-1	.	.	CAPWDKGNTEAFF	TGTGCCCCCTGGGACAAAGGGAACACTGAAGCTTTCTTT
TRBV12-5	TRBJ2-2	.	few	CASGLPPDYNRAGELFF	TGTGCTAGTGGTTTGCCCCCGGACTATAATCGGGCCGGGGAGCTGTTTTTT
TRBV2	TRBJ2-3	TRBD2	.	CASRVSSGGLSTDTQYF	TGTGCCAGCAGAGTGTCTAGCGGGGGGCTCAGCACAGATACGCAGTATTTT
TRBV27	TRBJ1-2	.	once	CASTPGVGPPSF	TGTGCCAGCACCCCCGGCGTGGGCCCCCCCTCCTTC
TRBV19	TRBJ2-6	.	.	CASLRGSGANVLTF	TGTGCCAGCCTTCGGGGCTCTGGGGCCAACGTCCTGACTTTC
TRBV7-6	TRBJ1-6	.	.	CASSLEVPGHGYSPLHF	TGTGCCAGCAGCTTAGAGGTACCGGGACACGGCTATTCACCCCTCCACTTT
TRBV11-2	TRBJ2-1	TRBD2	.	CASSLTSGSYNEQFF	TGTGCCAGCAGCTTGACTAGCGGGAGTTACAATGAGCAGTTCTTC
TRBV18	TRBJ1-2	.	.	CASSPTTSVNYGYTF	TGTGCCAGCTCACCCACCACCAGCGTAAACTATGGCTACACCTTC
TRBV19	TRBJ1-6	TRBD1	.	CASSEDRTLSPLHF	TGTGCCAGTAGCGAGGACAGGACCTTGTCACCCCTCCACTTT
TRBV9	TRBJ2-5	.	.	CASSSLAGETQYF	TGTGCCAGCAGCTCGTTAGCCGGAGAGACCCAGTACTTC
TRBV18	TRBJ2-1	.	.	CASSPRATGSAYNEQFF	TGTGCCAGCTCACCTCGTGCAACAGGCAGTGCCTACAATGAGCAGTTCTTC
TRBV5-1	TRBJ2-3	TRBD2	.	CASSPEGLAGSYTDTQYF	TGCGCCAGCAGCCCGGAGGGACTAGCGGGATCCTACACAGATACGCAGTATTTT
TRBV18	TRBJ2-3	.	.	CASSLPGQGPDTQYF	TGTGCCAGCTCACTCCCGGGACAAGGGCCCGATACGCAGTATTTT
TRBV3-1/TRBV3-2	TRBJ2-2	TRBD2	.	CASSQFVTSGGRMNTGELFF	TGTGCCAGCAGCCAATTCGTCACTAGCGGGGGCCGCATGAACACCGGGGAGCTGTTTTTT
TRBV6-6	TRBJ1-6	TRBD1	.	CASSTRGQGSPLHF	TGTGCCAGCAGCACCAGGGGGCAGGGTTCACCCCTCCACTTT
TRBV10-3	TRBJ2-7	.	.	CAISDQGGTGPFYEQYF	TGTGCCATCAGTGACCAGGGGGGAACCGGGCCATTCTACGAGCAGTACTTC